These 11 T cell receptor beta chains share one sample of origin, sequenced in a study of blood T cells in healthy people across ages. PCR was performed a second time for about 6 to 11 cycles using a sample-barcoded 5' primer and a J-beta primer mix. One entry per CDR3 protein, called by TCRdb with MiXCR from the 5' RACE reads. The sample carries 2 million or so distinct CDR3 sequences, 49% recorded once. The sample consisted of blood. The receptors stem from a woman aged 40 to 50 in good health.

This clonotype was seen a handful of times. The chain has TRBV21-1 and TRBJ2-3; the table's D call of TRBD1 was not tested on the DNA. TRBV21-1 is a documented pseudogene. This CDR3 comprises 12 residues. The CDR3 nucleotides read TGTGTCCGCCGGGGTTGCACAGATACGCAGTATTTT. Protein: CVRRGCTDTQYF.

This chain connects TRBV5-1 to TRBJ1-4, with D tentatively TRBD1 (6 bases). CDR1 SGHRS and CDR2 YFSETQ come from the germline V gene. Trimming left V 3 bases short and J 7 bases short, with 13 bases between. The CDR3 loop spans 14 amino acids. Here the CDR3 reads CASSSGTQGEKLFF. CDR3 coding DNA: TGCGCCAGCAGCTCCGGGACACAGGGTGAAAAACTGTTTTTT. Full variable domain (rest looked up from reference TRBV5-1 and TRBJ1-4): KAGVTQTPRYLIKTRGQQVTLSCSPISGHRSVSWYQQTPGQGLQFLFEYFSETQRNKGNFPGRFSGRQFSNSRSEMNVSTLELGDSALYLCASSSGTQGEKLFFGSGTQLSVL.

This rearrangement joins TRBV3-1 to TRBJ2-5; D remains ambiguous. CDR1 is LGHDT and CDR2 is YNNKEL in the germline V gene (reference sequence). V shed 2 bases and J shed 0 bases, with 13 bases lying between them. This CDR3 comprises 16 residues. The CDR3 region has the DNA TGTGCCAGCAGCCAACAACAGATTTGGAACCAAGAGACCCAGTACTTC. This codes for CASSQQQIWNQETQYF.

The V gene is TRBV2, the J gene TRBJ2-4; possible D gene TRBD2, 6 bases. Germline CDR1 reads SNHLY; CDR2 reads FYNNEI. CDR3 length: 15 amino acids. Trimming pared 6 bases from V and 0 bases from J, leaving 12 bases between. CDR3 DNA: TGTGCCAGCAGCGGAAGCGGGTTAGCCAAAAACATTCAGTACTTC. This sequence encodes CASSGSGLAKNIQYF.

This clonotype turned up a few times. This chain joins TRBV7-2 and TRBJ1-2; 7 positions agree with TRBD1. The germline V gene encodes CDR1 SGHTA and CDR2 FQGNSA. This CDR3 region has 13 residues. Trimming took 4 bases from V and 7 from J; bases not matched to a gene: 6. In DNA, the CDR3 is TGTGCCAGCAGCTCTGACAGGGTGTTTGGCTACACCTTC. Its translation: CASSSDRVFGYTF.

The chain joins TRBV11-2 to TRBJ2-6, with 7 nucleotides matching TRBD1. Germline V lookup: CDR1 SGHAT, CDR2 FQNNGV. The CDR3 runs 18 residues. V gave up 2 bases and J gave up 0 bases; unmatched junction bases: 7. DNA of the CDR3: TGTGCCAGCAGCTTACGACCCTGGACAGGCTCTGGGGCCAACGTCCTGACTTTC. Encoded protein: CASSLRPWTGSGANVLTF.

V and J are TRBV25-1 and TRBJ1-6, with D perhaps TRBD1 (5 bases). The V and J ends lost 4 bases and 8 bases respectively, with 21 bases between them. Germline values: CDR1 MGHDK, CDR2 SYGVNS. The CDR3 contains 17 residues. The CDR3 DNA reads TGTGCCAGCAGTGTCGGGGCCGGGGGGAGGCGGGATTCACCCCTCCACTTT. Amino acids: CASSVGAGGRRDSPLHF.

This chain uses TRBV14 with TRBJ1-2; D unresolved. The V and J ends lost 1 base and 4 bases respectively, with 10 bases between them. The CDR3 spans 14 residues. Germline-derived CDR1 and CDR2 are SGHDN and FVKESK. Here the CDR3 DNA reads TGTGCCAGCAGCCAAGGCGACGGCGGCTATGGCTACACCTTC. Translated: CASSQGDGGYGYTF.

This clonotype occurred a few times. The chain couples TRBV20-1 to TRBJ1-2; D ambiguous. V was clipped by 0 bases and J by 6 bases, with 11 bases between them. The CDR3 is 13 residues long. Germline loops: CDR1 DFQATT, CDR2 SNEGSKA (reference sequence). Written as DNA, the CDR3 is TGCAGTGCTAGAGATCTTCCCGTTCATGGCTACACCTTC. Amino acids: CSARDLPVHGYTF.

The rearrangement uses TRBV27 and TRBJ2-5, with 8 bases that match TRBD2. The junction had 16 bases not matched to a gene; V was cut back by 7 bases and J by 3 bases. CDR1 MNHEY and CDR2 SMNVEV come from the germline V gene (reference sequence). The CDR3 runs 17 residues. CDR3 region: CASTKFWSGGRKETQYF. For the CDR3, the DNA is TGTGCCAGCACCAAGTTTTGGAGCGGGGGCCGGAAAGAGACCCAGTACTTC.

This clonotype came up a few times. This chain uses TRBV7-2 with TRBJ2-3, with TRBD2 identical over 9 bases. The CDR3 runs to 16 residues. The junction had 11 bases not matched to a gene; V was cut back by 5 bases and J by 5 bases. The germline V gene encodes CDR1 SGHTA and CDR2 FQGNSA. The CDR3 coding sequence is TGTGCCAGCAGCCAAGGTCCCAGCGGGGGGATAGATACGCAGTATTTT. This sequence encodes CASSQGPSGGIDTQYF.